The text below deals with one TCR beta chain. Profiling relied on immunoSEQ multiplex PCR, and the TCRdb table lists in-frame clones only, not all of them. The table includes almost 40,000 clones, 90% to 95% detected once. This record belongs to a study of T cell changes during pregnancy in multiple sclerosis. The V gene's germline CDR1 is SGDLS and CDR2 YYNGEE. Trimming took 4 bases from V and 1 from J, leaving 12 bases between them. The CDR3 is made up of 15 amino acids. The TCR originated in a female donor in good health, enrolled as a control in a pregnancy study. The sequences come from CD4+ T cells from peripheral blood mononuclear cells, collected in the third trimester of pregnancy. The chain links TRBV9 to TRBJ1-3, with D perhaps matching TRBD1 (6 bases). CDR3 sequence reads: CASSPQQGSGNTIYF. The DNA of the CDR3 is TGTGCCAGCAGCCCCCAACAGGGATCTGGAAACACCATATATTTT.